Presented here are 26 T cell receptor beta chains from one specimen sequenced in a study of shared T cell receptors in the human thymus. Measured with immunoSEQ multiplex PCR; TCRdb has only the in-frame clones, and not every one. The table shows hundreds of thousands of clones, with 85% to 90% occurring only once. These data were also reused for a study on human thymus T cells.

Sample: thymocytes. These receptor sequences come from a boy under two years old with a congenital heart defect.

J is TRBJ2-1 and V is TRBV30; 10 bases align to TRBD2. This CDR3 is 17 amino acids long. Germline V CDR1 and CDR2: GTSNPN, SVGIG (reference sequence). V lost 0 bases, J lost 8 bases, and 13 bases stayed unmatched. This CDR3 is CAWSVRVGAGGPHEQFF. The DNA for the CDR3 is TGTGCCTGGAGTGTACGTGTCGGAGCGGGAGGGCCCCATGAGCAGTTCTTC.

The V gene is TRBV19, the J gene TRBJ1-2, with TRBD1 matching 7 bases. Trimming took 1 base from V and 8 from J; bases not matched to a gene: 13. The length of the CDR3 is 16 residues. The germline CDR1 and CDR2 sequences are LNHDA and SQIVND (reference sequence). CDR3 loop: CASSIGVLTGILGYTF. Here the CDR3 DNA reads TGTGCCAGTAGTATAGGGGTTTTGACAGGGATCTTGGGCTACACCTTC.

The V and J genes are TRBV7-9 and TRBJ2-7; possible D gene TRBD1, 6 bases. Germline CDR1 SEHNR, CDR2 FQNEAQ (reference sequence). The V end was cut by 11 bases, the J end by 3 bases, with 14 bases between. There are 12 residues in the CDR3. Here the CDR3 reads CAGGQNFYEQYF. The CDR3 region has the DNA TGTGCCGGTGGACAGAATTTCTACGAGCAGTACTTC. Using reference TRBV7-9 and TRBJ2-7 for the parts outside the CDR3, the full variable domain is DTGVSQNPRHKITKRGQNVTFRCDPISEHNRLYWYRQTLGQGPEFLTYFQNEAQLEKSRLLSDRFSAERPKGSFSTLEIQRTEQGDSAMYLCAGGQNFYEQYFGPGTRLTVT.

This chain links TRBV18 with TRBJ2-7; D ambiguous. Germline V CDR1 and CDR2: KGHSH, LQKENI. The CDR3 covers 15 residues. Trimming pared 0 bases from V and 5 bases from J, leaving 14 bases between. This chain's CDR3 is CASSPPDSFKNEQYF. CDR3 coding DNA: TGTGCCAGCTCACCACCTGACTCGTTTAAGAACGAGCAGTACTTC.

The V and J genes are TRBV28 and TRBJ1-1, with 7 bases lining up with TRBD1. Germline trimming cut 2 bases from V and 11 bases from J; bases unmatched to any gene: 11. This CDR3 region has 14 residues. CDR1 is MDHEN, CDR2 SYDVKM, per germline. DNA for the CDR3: TGTGCCAGCAGTTTAGGGCCAGGGGGTGTGTGGGCTTTCTTT. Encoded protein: CASSLGPGGVWAFF.

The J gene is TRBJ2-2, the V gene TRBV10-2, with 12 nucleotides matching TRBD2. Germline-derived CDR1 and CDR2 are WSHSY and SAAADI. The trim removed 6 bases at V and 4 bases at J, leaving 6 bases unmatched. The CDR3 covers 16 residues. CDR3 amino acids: CASSPSGRAGTGELFF. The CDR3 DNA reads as TGCGCCAGCAGCCCTAGCGGGAGGGCAGGCACCGGGGAGCTGTTTTTT.

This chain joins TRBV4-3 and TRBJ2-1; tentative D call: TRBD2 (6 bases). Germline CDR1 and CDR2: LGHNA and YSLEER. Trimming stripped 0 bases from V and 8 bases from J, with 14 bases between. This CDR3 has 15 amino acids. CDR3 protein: CASSQDIGRRDEQFF. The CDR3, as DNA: TGCGCCAGCAGCCAAGATATTGGGAGGCGAGATGAGCAGTTCTTC.

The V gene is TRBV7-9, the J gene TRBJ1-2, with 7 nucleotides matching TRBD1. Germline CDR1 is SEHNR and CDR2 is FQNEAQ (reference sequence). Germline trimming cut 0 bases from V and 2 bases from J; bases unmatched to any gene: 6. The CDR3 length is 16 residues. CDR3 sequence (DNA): TGTGCCAGCAGCTTAGCCGACAGGGAACGGAACTATGGCTACACCTTC. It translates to CASSLADRERNYGYTF.

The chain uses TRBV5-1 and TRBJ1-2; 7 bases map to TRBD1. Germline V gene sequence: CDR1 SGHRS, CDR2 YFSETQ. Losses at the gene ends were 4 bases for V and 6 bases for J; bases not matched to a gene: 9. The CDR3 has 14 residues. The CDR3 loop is CASSPWDSAHGYTF. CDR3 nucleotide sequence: TGCGCCAGCAGCCCCTGGGACAGCGCTCATGGCTACACCTTC.

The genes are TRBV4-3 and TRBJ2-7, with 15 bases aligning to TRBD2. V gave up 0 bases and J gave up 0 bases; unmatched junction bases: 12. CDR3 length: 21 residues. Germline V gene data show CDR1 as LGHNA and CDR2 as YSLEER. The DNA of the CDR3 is TGCGCCAGCAGCCAAGATCCCAAACAGGGACTAGCGGGAGGAAGCTCCTACGAGCAGTACTTC. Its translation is CASSQDPKQGLAGGSSYEQYF.

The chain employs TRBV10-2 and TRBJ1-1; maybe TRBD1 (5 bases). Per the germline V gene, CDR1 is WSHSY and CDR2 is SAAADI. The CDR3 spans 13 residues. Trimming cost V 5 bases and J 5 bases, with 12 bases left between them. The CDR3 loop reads CASSYGARTEAFF. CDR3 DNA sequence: TGCGCCAGCAGTTATGGGGCAAGAACTGAAGCTTTCTTT.

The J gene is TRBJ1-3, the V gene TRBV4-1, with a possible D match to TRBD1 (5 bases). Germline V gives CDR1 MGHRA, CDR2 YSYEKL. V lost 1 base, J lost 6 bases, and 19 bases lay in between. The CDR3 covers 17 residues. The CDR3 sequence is CASSQGFPGRGENTIYF. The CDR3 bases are TGCGCCAGCAGCCAAGGCTTTCCAGGGAGGGGTGAAAACACCATATATTTT.

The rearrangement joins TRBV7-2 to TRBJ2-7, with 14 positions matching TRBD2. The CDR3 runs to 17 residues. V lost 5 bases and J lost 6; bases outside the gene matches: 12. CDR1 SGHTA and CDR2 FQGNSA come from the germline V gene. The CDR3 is CASSPISLGTSGGEQYF. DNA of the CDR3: TGTGCCAGCAGCCCTATTTCCCTCGGGACTAGCGGGGGCGAGCAGTACTTC. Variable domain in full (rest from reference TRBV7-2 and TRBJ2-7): GAGVSQSPSNKVTEKGKDVELRCDPISGHTALYWYRQSLGQGLEFLIYFQGNSAPDKSGLPSDRFSAERTGGSVSTLTIQRTQQEDSAVYLCASSPISLGTSGGEQYFGPGTRLTVT.

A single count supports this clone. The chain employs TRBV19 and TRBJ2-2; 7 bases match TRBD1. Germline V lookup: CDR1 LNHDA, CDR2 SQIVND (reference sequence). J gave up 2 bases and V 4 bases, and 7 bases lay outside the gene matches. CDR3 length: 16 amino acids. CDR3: CASSTTGTDNTGELFF. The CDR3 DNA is TGTGCCAGTAGTACTACCGGGACAGACAACACCGGGGAGCTGTTTTTT.

The CDR3 loop reads CATETEYEQYF. In DNA, the CDR3 is TGTGCCACCGAGACAGAGTACGAGCAGTACTTC. This rearrangement joins TRBV6-5 to TRBJ2-7; perhaps TRBD1 as D (5 bases). The V end lost 10 bases, the J end lost 4 bases, and 11 bases lay between the germline ends. The CDR3 contains 11 residues. Looked up from germline, CDR1 is MNHEY and CDR2 is SVGAGI.

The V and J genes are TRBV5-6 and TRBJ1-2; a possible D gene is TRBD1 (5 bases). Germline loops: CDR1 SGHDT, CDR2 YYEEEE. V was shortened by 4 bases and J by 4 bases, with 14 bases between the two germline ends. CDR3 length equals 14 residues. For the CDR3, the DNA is TGTGCCAGCAGCCTGCTGGGGCCGTTCTATGGCTACACCTTC. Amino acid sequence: CASSLLGPFYGYTF.

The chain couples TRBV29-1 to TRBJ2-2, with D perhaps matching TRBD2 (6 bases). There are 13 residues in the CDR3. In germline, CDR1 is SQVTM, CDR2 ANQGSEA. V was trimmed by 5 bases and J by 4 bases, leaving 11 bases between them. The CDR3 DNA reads TGCAGCGTTTTGACTAGACTCACCGGGGAGCTGTTTTTT. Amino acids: CSVLTRLTGELFF.

The DNA for the CDR3 is TGTGCCATCAGTGAACCTCCCTTGGGCTATATGAACACTGAAGCTTTCTTT. It encodes CAISEPPLGYMNTEAFF. The chain recombines TRBV10-3 with TRBJ1-1; D not resolved. The CDR3 sequence is 17 residues long. The V end was cut by 3 bases, the J end by 0 bases, with 17 bases between. The germline CDR1 and CDR2 sequences are ENHRY and SYGVKD.

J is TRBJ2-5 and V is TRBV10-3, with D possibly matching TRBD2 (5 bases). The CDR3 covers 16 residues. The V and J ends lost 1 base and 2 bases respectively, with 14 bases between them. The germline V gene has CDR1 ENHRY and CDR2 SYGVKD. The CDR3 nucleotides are TGTGCCATCAGTGAGTGGGGTCCAGCGGAACAAGAGACCCAGTACTTC. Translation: CAISEWGPAEQETQYF.

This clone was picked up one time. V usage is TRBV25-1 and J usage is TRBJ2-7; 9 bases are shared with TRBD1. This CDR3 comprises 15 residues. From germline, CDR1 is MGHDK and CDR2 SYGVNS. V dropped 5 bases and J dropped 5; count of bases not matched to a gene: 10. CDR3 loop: CASSPGTGFRDEQYF. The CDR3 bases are TGTGCCAGCAGTCCCGGGACAGGGTTCCGAGACGAGCAGTACTTC.

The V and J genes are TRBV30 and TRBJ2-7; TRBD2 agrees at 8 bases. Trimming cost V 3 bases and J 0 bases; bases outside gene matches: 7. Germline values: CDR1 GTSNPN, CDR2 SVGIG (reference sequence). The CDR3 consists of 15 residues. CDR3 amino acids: CAWSCSGISSYEQYF. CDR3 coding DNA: TGTGCCTGGAGCTGTAGCGGGATAAGCTCCTACGAGCAGTACTTC. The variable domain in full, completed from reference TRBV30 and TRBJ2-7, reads SQTIHQWPATLVQPVGSPLSLECTVEGTSNPNLYWYRQAAGRGLQLLFYSVGIGQISSEVPQNLSASRPQDRQFILSSKKLLLSDSGFYLCAWSCSGISSYEQYFGPGTRLTVT.

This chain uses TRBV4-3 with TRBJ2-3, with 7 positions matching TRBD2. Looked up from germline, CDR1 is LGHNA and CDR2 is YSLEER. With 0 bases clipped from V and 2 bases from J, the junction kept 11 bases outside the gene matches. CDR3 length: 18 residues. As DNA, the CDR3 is TGCGCCAGCAGCCAAGAGAAAGGTAAAGCGGGGTACACAGATACGCAGTATTTT. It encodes CASSQEKGKAGYTDTQYF.

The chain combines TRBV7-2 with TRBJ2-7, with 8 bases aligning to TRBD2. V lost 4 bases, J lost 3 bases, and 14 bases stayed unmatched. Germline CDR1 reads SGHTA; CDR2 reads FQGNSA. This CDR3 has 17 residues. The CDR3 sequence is CASSYGALAGYLYEQYF. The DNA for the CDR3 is TGTGCCAGCAGCTACGGGGCATTAGCGGGATACCTCTACGAGCAGTACTTC.

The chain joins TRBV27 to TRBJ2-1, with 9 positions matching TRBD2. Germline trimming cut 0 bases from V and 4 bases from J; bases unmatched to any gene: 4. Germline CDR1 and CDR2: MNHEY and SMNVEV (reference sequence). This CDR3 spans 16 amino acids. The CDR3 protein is CASSLSTSGRYNEQFF. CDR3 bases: TGTGCCAGCAGTTTATCTACTAGCGGGCGTTACAATGAGCAGTTCTTC.

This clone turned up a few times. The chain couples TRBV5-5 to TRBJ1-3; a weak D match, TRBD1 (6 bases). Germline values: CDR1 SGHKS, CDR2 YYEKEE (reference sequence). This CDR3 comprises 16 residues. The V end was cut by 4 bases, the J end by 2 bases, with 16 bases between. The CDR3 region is CASSAGAKVPGNTIYF. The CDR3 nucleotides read TGTGCCAGCAGCGCAGGGGCCAAAGTTCCTGGAAACACCATATATTTT.

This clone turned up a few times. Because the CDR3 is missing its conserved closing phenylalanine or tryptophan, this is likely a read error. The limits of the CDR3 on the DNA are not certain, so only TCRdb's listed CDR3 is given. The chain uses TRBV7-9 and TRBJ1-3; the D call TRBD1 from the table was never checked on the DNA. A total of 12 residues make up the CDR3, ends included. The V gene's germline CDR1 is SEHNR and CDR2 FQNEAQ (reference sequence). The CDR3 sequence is CASSLGNRIPRA.